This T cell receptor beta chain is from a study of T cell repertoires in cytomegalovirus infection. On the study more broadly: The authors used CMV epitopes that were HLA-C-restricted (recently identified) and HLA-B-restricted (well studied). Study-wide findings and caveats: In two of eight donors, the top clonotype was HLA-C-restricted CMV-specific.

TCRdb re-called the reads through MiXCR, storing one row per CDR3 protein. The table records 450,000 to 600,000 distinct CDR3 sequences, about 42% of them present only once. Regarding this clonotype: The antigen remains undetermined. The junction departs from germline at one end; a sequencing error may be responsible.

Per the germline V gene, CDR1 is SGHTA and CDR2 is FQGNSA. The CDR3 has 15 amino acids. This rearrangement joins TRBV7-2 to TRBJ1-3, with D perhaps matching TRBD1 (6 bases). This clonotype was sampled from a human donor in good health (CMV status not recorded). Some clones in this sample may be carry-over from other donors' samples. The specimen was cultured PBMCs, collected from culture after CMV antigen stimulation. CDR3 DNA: TGTGCCAGCAGCTTATGGGACAACTCTGGAGACACCATATATTTT. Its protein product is CASSLWDNSGDTIYF.